This T cell receptor (beta chain) was recorded in a study of identical twins. Each donor was a healthy Caucasian. Study-level findings and limits: Out-of-frame alpha sequences common to twins were enriched for low generation probability. A lower insertion count was a feature of abundant cord blood beta clonotypes, with no such feature in memory repertoires. Findings came from cross-sectional statistics, without long-term follow-up of donors.

Using its own MiXCR run on the 5' RACE reads, TCRdb lists one record per CDR3 protein. The sample has around 1.7 million distinct CDR3 sequences; under 35% are singletons. This clonotype has at least ten counts. Its antigen is undetermined. The CDR3 runs to 13 residues. Trimming pared 7 bases from V and 3 bases from J, leaving 11 bases between. Germline CDR1 is KGHDR and CDR2 is SFDVKD. The receptor comes from a newborn girl in good health. This chain connects TRBV24-1 to TRBJ2-5, with D tentatively TRBD2 (5 bases). The sample was cord blood. The CDR3 bases are TGTGCCACCAGAGAGGGCGTCAAAGAGACCCAGTACTTC. Amino acid sequence: CATREGVKETQYF.